The 2 T cell receptor beta chains presented below share a single source sample, sequenced in a study of beta chain features in type 1 diabetes. The study, taken as a whole, reports: All four CD4+ subsets of Type 1 diabetes patients contained TCRB CDR3s that were moderately but significantly shorter.

No cognate antigen is known for these TCRs. Sequenced material consisted of expressed TCRB transcripts (all of the isolated RNA was reverse transcribed). Profiled with immunoSEQ multiplex PCR; TCRdb holds only in-frame clones, not every one. The sample holds nearly 350,000 clones, roughly 9% seen once. Material for sequencing was central memory CD4+ T cells from blood. Every receptor here comes from a man aged 25 to 45 with type 1 diabetes.

This clone turned up a few times. The chain carries TRBV5-6 and TRBJ1-3; TRBD1 is a possible D gene (6 bases). V was clipped by 4 bases and J by 0 bases, with 14 bases between them. The CDR3 spans 16 residues. Germline lookup yields CDR1 SGHDT and CDR2 YYEEEE. For the CDR3, the DNA is TGTGCCAGCAGCCTTCCGGGGGCCATCTCTGGAAACACCATATATTTT. The encoded protein is CASSLPGAISGNTIYF.

The genes are TRBV29-1 and TRBJ2-5, with D possibly matching TRBD2 (7 bases). Germline V lookup: CDR1 SQVTM, CDR2 ANQGSEA. The germline V and J ends were trimmed by 7 bases and 1 base, with 22 bases remaining between them. The CDR3 runs to 16 residues. The CDR3 region is CSATGSAAGAQETQYF. CDR3 DNA: TGCAGCGCCACTGGGTCTGCGGCGGGGGCCCAAGAGACCCAGTACTTC.